A selection of T cell receptor beta chains follows, all from one sample in a study of OX40 agonist ivuxolimab in advanced cancers. Produced via immunoSEQ multiplex PCR; TCRdb's table is partial and in-frame only. The sample has about 14,000 clones, 82% seen once. The sequencing used CD4+ or CD8+ T cells sorted from blood, collected in a trial of the OX40 agonist ivuxolimab. These receptor sequences come from an adult with an advanced solid tumor such as melanoma, head and neck, liver or kidney cancer. Each CDR3 is given with its conserved first and last residue. D genes are given only for firm matches. Clone size, where shown, is once, few, many, or a class for clones that have expanded.

>.|TRBV4-3|.|TRBJ1-2
TGCGCCAGCAGCCAAGGGAACGAGGGGACCTATGGCTACACCTTC
CASSQGNEGTYGYTF
>.|TRBV5-1|.|TRBJ1-2
TGCGCCAGCAGTTGGGACACGGATGGCTACACCTTC
CASSWDTDGYTF
>once|TRBV25-1|.|TRBJ2-6
TGTGCCAGCAGAGATGACAGCTCTGGGGCCAACGTCCTGACTTTC
CASRDDSSGANVLTF
>.|TRBV7-6|.|TRBJ1-5
TGTGCCAGCAGCCTCCCCGGGGTTGGGGGAGGCGTGGTAAAAGCATCGCCCCAGCATTTT
CASSLPGVGGGVVKASPQHF
>.|TRBV9|TRBD1|TRBJ2-1
TGTGCCAGCAGCGTAGTAGGGGGCGCCGCCGATGAGCAGTTCTTC
CASSVVGGAADEQFF
>.|TRBV15|.|TRBJ1-5
TGTGCCACCAGCAGAGACCCGTATCGACAGCTCTATAGCAATCAGCCCCAGCATTTT
CATSRDPYRQLYSNQPQHF
>.|TRBV10-3|.|TRBJ1-1
TGTGCCATCAGTGACTCTCTAACGTACACAAACACTGAAGCTTTCTTT
CAISDSLTYTNTEAFF
>.|TRBV27|TRBD2|TRBJ2-1
TGTGCCAGCAGCTCTCCGGGACTAGGCATTGGTGAGCAGTTCTTC
CASSSPGLGIGEQFF
>.|TRBV7-9|TRBD1|TRBJ2-6
TGTGCCAGCAGCTTACCCGGACAGGGTTACTCTGGGGCCAACGTCCTGACTTTC
CASSLPGQGYSGANVLTF
>.|TRBV6-5|.|TRBJ1-6
TGTGCCAGCGGGTTGACGGGAGCACCCCTCCACTTT
CASGLTGAPLHF
>.|TRBV18|TRBD1|TRBJ1-5
TGTGCCAGCTGTGCCTTACAGGGGGCGCGGCTCAATCAGCCCCAGCATTTT
CASCALQGARLNQPQHF
>.|TRBV4-3|.|TRBJ1-2
TGCGCCAGCAGCCAAGATAGTGGGGCGGACTATGGCTACACCTTC
CASSQDSGADYGYTF
>.|TRBV7-9|.|TRBJ1-4
TGTGCCAGCAGCTTAGTGGGACCTAATGAAAAACTGTTTTTT
CASSLVGPNEKLFF
>.|TRBV7-3|.|TRBJ2-7
TGTGCCAGCAGCTTAACAGGGTCGGGAAGGGAGCAGTACTTC
CASSLTGSGREQYF
>.|TRBV5-1|.|TRBJ1-1
TGCGCCAGCAGCAGTGGCGGGGGTGTCGGCACTGAAGCTTTCTTT
CASSSGGGVGTEAFF
>.|TRBV5-6|.|TRBJ2-4
TGTGCCAGCAGCTTCGGGACCATTGACATTCAGTACTTC
CASSFGTIDIQYF
>.|TRBV6-1|.|TRBJ2-1
TGTGCCAGCAGTGAAGCAGGGGGCTCCTACAATGAGCAGTTCTTC
CASSEAGGSYNEQFF
>.|TRBV11-2|.|TRBJ2-5
TGTGCCAGCAGCTTAGGGGCAGAGACCCAGTACTTC
CASSLGAETQYF
>.|TRBV18|.|TRBJ1-5
TGTGCCAGCTCACCCTTGCGGGACCAGCCCCAGCATTTT
CASSPLRDQPQHF
>.|TRBV18|TRBD1|TRBJ2-2
TGTGCCAGCTCACCCGACCGTTGGACAGGGGACACCGGGGAGCTGTTTTTT
CASSPDRWTGDTGELFF
>.|TRBV28|TRBD2|TRBJ2-2
TGTGCCAGCACCTTCCAGGGACTAGCTGCCGGGGAGCTGTTTTTT
CASTFQGLAAGELFF
>.|TRBV7-9|TRBD2|TRBJ2-5
TGTGCCAGCAGCCCGACGACGGGGGGACTCCAAGAGACCCAGTACTTC
CASSPTTGGLQETQYF
>.|TRBV7-9|.|TRBJ1-1
TGTGCCAGCAGCTTATGGGGCACTGAAGCTTTCTTT
CASSLWGTEAFF
>.|TRBV7-6|TRBD2|TRBJ2-1
TGTGCCAGCAGCTTAACGGGACTAGCGGGAGGGGATGAGCAGTTCTTC
CASSLTGLAGGDEQFF
>.|TRBV28|TRBD2|TRBJ2-1
TGTGCCAGCAGTTCGAGCGGGGAAGTAAATGAGCAGTTCTTC
CASSSSGEVNEQFF
>few|TRBV19|.|TRBJ2-2
TGTGCCTGCCGGACAGACAACACCGGGGAGCTGTTTTTT
CACRTDNTGELFF
>.|TRBV7-8|.|TRBJ2-3
TGTGCCAGCAGCTTTTTTCTGGGGCCCACAGATACGCAGTATTTT
CASSFFLGPTDTQYF
>.|TRBV28|.|TRBJ1-5
TGTGCCAGCAGGATTAGCAGTAGCAATCAGCCCCAGCATTTT
CASRISSSNQPQHF
>.|TRBV2|TRBD2|TRBJ2-1
TGTGCCAGCAGTAAACTAGCGGGAGGGAACAATGAGCAGTTCTTC
CASSKLAGGNNEQFF
>.|TRBV4-2|TRBD2|TRBJ2-2
TGTGCCAGCAGCCACTCCGGGACTACGAACACCGGGGAGCTGTTTTTT
CASSHSGTTNTGELFF
>once|TRBV4-2|.|TRBJ2-7
TGTGCCAGCAGCCAAGGGCGGGAGCAGTACTTC
CASSQGREQYF
>.|TRBV28|.|TRBJ1-4
TGTGCCAGCAGTTTGCTGCCAGGCATGCCAACTAATGAAAAACTGTTTTTT
CASSLLPGMPTNEKLFF
>.|TRBV6-5|TRBD1|TRBJ1-2
TGTGCCAGCAGTGAACAGGGGGACGGCTACACCTTC
CASSEQGDGYTF
>.|TRBV7-5|.|TRBJ1-2
TGTGCCAGCACAGCAGGGGACTATGGCTACACCTTC
CASTAGDYGYTF
>.|TRBV9|.|TRBJ1-2
TGTGCCAGCAGCCCAGGACAAGCCTTTAACTATGGCTACACCTTC
CASSPGQAFNYGYTF
>.|TRBV4-3|.|TRBJ2-1
TGCGCCAGCAGCCCCCTGGTTCCCATGAGGGGCAATGAGCAGTTCTTC
CASSPLVPMRGNEQFF
>.|TRBV6-5|.|TRBJ2-1
TGTGCCAGCAGTTACTCGAAGGACTACCCCCAAAGAATGTTCTTC
CASSYSKDYPQRMFF
>.|TRBV7-9|TRBD2|TRBJ2-2
TGTGCCAGCAGCTTTCCCCGGGAGGTCGACACCGGGGAGCTGTTTTTT
CASSFPREVDTGELFF
>.|TRBV9|TRBD2|TRBJ2-3
TGTGCCAGCAGCGCCCCCCGGGGGACTAGCGGTATCACAGATACGCAGTATTTT
CASSAPRGTSGITDTQYF
>.|TRBV6-1|.|TRBJ1-2
TGTGCCAGCGGCCAGGAGAGTTTAGCCTATGGCTACACCTTC
CASGQESLAYGYTF
>.|TRBV23-1|.|TRBJ2-5
TGCGCCAGCAGTCAATCGTCGAGGGCTCAAGAGACCCAGTACTTC
CASSQSSRAQETQYF
>.|TRBV4-2|.|TRBJ2-7
TGTGCCAGCAGCCAAAATCCCGGGACGGCAAAGACCTCCTACGAGCAGTACTTC
CASSQNPGTAKTSYEQYF
>.|TRBV19|.|TRBJ2-7
TGTGCCAGTAGTATGAGTAGAGGGGGGTTCTACGAGCAGTACTTC
CASSMSRGGFYEQYF
>.|TRBV9|.|TRBJ1-6
TGTGCCAGCAGCGGACAAAGTAATAATTCACCCCTCCACTTT
CASSGQSNNSPLHF
>.|TRBV6-5|.|TRBJ1-4
TGTGCCAGCAGAACCGGGGGATCGGATGAAAAACTGTTTTTT
CASRTGGSDEKLFF
>.|TRBV7-3|.|TRBJ2-3
TGTGCCAGCAGCCCCACCCCCCCAGATACGCAGTATTTT
CASSPTPPDTQYF
>few|TRBV7-9|TRBD1|TRBJ2-2
TGTGCCAGCAGCACCCAGGACAGGGCGAACACCGGGGAGCTGTTTTTT
CASSTQDRANTGELFF
>.|TRBV28|.|TRBJ2-2
TGTGCCGGCGACACCGGGGAGCTGTTTTTT
CAGDTGELFF
>.|TRBV30|.|TRBJ1-1
TGTGCCTGGAGTGTAATGGTGTACGCTGAAGCTTTCTTT
CAWSVMVYAEAFF
>.|TRBV9|.|TRBJ2-2
TGTGCCAGCAGCCCGATGAACACCGGGGAGCTGTTTTTT
CASSPMNTGELFF
>once|TRBV5-6|.|TRBJ2-7
TGTGCCAGCAGCTTGTCGGGCGGTCACGAGCAGTACTTC
CASSLSGGHEQYF
>.|TRBV13|.|TRBJ2-7
TGTGCCAGCAGCTTGGGAGTACCCGAGCAGTACTTC
CASSLGVPEQYF
>.|TRBV27|.|TRBJ2-3
TGTGCCAGCAGCCCCCGCCTCGGACCCACAGATACGCAGTATTTT
CASSPRLGPTDTQYF
>.|TRBV5-6|.|TRBJ1-3
TGTGCCAGCAGCTTGGGAGACTCTGGAAACACCATATATTTT
CASSLGDSGNTIYF